This T cell receptor beta chain came from a study of radiotherapy plus CTLA-4 blockade in lung cancer (dated by TCRdb to the late 2010s). General notes on the study: Objective responses were observed in 18% of enrolled patients, and disease control was achieved in 25% to 40%.

Libraries were constructed by the immunoSEQ multiplex PCR assay. In TCRdb, the immuneACCESS table is reduced to in-frame sequences with V and J assigned. These tables do not hold every clone; where another copy was compared, an unresolved V gene accounts for under half, and the others remain unexplained. This sample lists 75,000 to 95,000 clones; about 78% were detected once. The ten largest account for about 14% of the sample. A remark on this clone: Its binding antigen is unknown. The junction and the germline gene differ at one end; a read error may be behind it. Within the sample, other DNA sequences also encode this same CDR3.

Spanning cysteine to phenylalanine, the CDR3 consists of 15 amino acids. This entry keeps only the CDR3 DNA: 45 bases, framed from base 1. CDR1 and CDR2 are read off the germline V gene (reference sequence) as MNHNY and SVGAGI. In this study, focal radiation therapy paired with CTLA-4 blockade (ipilimumab) was tested in patients who had chemo-refractory metastatic non-small-cell lung cancer. Beyond this particular receptor, the publication reports: The strongest predictors of response were reported to be early dynamic shifts in blood T cell clones along with a rise in serum interferon-beta following radiation. TCR clones derived from tumors expanded in peripheral blood after treatment with radiotherapy and ipilimumab.

Sample: peripheral blood, taken from a patient treated with radiotherapy plus ipilimumab. The receptor's source is a human donor with non-small cell lung cancer that progressed on radiotherapy plus ipilimumab. The sequence joins TRBV6-6 to TRBJ2-1, with 16 bases aligning to TRBD2. The DNA is as follows: TGCGCCAGCAGGGGGACTAGCGGGAGGGCCAGTGAGCAGTTCTTC. It encodes CASRGTSGRASEQFF.